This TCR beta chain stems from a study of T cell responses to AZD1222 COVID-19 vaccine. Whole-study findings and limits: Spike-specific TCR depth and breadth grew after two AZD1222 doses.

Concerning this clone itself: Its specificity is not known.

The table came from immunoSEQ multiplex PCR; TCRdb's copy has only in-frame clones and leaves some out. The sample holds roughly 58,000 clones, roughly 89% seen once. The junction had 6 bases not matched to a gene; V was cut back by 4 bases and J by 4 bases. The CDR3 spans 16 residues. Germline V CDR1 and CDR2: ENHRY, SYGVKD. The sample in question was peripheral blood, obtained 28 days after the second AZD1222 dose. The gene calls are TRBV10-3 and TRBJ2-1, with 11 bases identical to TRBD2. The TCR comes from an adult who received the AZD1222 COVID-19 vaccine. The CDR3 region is CAISAVAGGRYNEQFF. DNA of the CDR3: TGTGCCATCAGTGCGGTAGCGGGAGGGAGATACAATGAGCAGTTCTTC.